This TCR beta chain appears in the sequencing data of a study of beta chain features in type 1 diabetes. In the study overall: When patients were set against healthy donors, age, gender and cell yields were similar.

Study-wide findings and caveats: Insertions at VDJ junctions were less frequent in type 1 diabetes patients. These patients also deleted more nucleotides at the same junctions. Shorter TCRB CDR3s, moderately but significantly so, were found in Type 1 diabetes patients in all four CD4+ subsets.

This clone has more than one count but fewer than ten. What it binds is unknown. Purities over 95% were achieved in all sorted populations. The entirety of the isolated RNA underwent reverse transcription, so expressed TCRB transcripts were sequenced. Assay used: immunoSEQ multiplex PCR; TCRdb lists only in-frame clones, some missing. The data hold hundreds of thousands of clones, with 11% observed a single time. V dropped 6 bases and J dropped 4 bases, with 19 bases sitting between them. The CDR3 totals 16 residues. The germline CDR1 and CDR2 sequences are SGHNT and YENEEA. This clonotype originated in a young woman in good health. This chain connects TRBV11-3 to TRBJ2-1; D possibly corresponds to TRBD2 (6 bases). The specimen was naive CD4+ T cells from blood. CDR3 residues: CASSRLREAAYNEQFF. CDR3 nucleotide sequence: TGTGCCAGCAGTCGGTTGCGGGAAGCGGCGTACAATGAGCAGTTCTTC. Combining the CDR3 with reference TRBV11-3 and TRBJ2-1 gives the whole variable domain EAGVVQSPRYKIIEKKQPVAFWCNPISGHNTLYWYLQNLGQGPELLIRYENEEAVDDSQLPKDRFSAERLKGVDSTLKIQPAELGDSAVYLCASSRLREAAYNEQFFGPGTRLTVL.